These 29 T cell receptor beta chains were sequenced from one sample in a study of blood T cell repertoires in COVID-19. The assay was immunoSEQ multiplex PCR, and TCRdb's table has in-frame clones only and misses some. This sample has 250,000 to 300,000 clones, with approximately 81% found just once. Sequencing was performed on peripheral blood. Source of these receptors: a woman aged 55-70 years with active or convalescent COVID-19.

In its sample, this clone was seen once. The chain uses TRBV6-1 and TRBJ2-7; 7 bases fit TRBD1. The V segment lost 2 bases and the J segment 3 bases; nucleotides outside the gene matches: 13. The CDR3 is made up of 17 amino acids. The germline CDR1 and CDR2 sequences are MNHNS and SASEGT. The DNA for the CDR3 is TGTGCCAGCAGTGAAACCTTCTTGACAGGGCAGAACTACGAGCAGTACTTC. Its protein product is CASSETFLTGQNYEQYF.

The chain joins TRBV4-2 to TRBJ2-7; the D gene is possibly TRBD2 (5 bases). Trimming cost V 1 base and J 4 bases, with 17 bases left between them. The CDR3 covers 16 residues. CDR1 is LGHNA, CDR2 YNFKEQ, per germline. DNA of the CDR3: TGTGCCAGCAGCCAAGCAGGAGGAAGGCTTGTATACGAGCAGTACTTC. It codes for CASSQAGGRLVYEQYF.

This sequence joins TRBV14 and TRBJ1-4; D is possibly TRBD1 (5 bases). CDR3 length equals 14 residues. Trimming stripped 6 bases from V and 1 base from J, with 9 bases between. Germline values: CDR1 SGHDN, CDR2 FVKESK. The CDR3 sequence: CASRITGTNEKLFF. The CDR3 nucleotides are TGTGCCAGCAGGATTACAGGAACTAATGAAAAACTGTTTTTT.

This clone was picked up one time. The CDR3 here is CASSQTGAGGGYGELFF. CDR3 in DNA: TGCGCCAGCAGCCAGACAGGGGCCGGGGGTGGCTACGGGGAGCTGTTTTTT. This chain joins TRBV5-1 and TRBJ2-2, with 8 bases lining up with TRBD1. The V and J ends lost 4 bases and 7 bases, in that order; junction bases with no gene match: 15. The CDR3 sequence is 17 residues long. CDR1 and CDR2 (germline): SGHRS, YFSETQ.

This clone has just a few counts. The chain carries TRBV2 and TRBJ1-1, with TRBD1 matching 8 bases. V gave up 7 bases and J gave up 5 bases; unmatched junction bases: 12. This CDR3 spans 15 amino acids. Germline-derived CDR1 and CDR2 are SNHLY and FYNNEI. CDR3 region: CASTPAGRGLTEAFF. For the CDR3, the DNA is TGTGCCAGCACCCCCGCCGGCAGGGGGCTTACTGAAGCTTTCTTT. Together with reference TRBV2 and TRBJ1-1, the CDR3 gives the full variable domain: EPEVTQTPSHQVTQMGQEVILRCVPISNHLYFYWYRQILGQKVEFLVSFYNNEISEKSEIFDDQFSVERPDGSNFTLKIRSTKLEDSAMYFCASTPAGRGLTEAFFGQGTRLTVV.

A single count supports this clone. The chain recombines TRBV7-3 with TRBJ2-3; TRBD2 matches 8 bases. V was clipped by 3 bases and J by 6 bases; unmatched bases: 5. This CDR3 has 14 residues. The germline CDR1 and CDR2 sequences are SGHTA and FQGTGA. As DNA, the CDR3 is TGTGCCAGCAGCTTCGCCGGGGGGGTTGATACGCAGTATTTT. Translation: CASSFAGGVDTQYF.

This clone came up once. J is TRBJ2-5 and V is TRBV12-5, with TRBD2 matching over 7 bases. Germline values: CDR1 LGHNT, CDR2 FRNRAP. With 2 bases clipped from V and 0 bases from J, the junction kept 12 bases outside the gene matches. The CDR3 covers 18 residues. The CDR3 DNA sequence: TGTGCTAGTGGTTTGTCGGGGGGTTATCCCGCCTACCAAGAGACCCAGTACTTC. It is translated as CASGLSGGYPAYQETQYF.

Note on this clone: Other DNA sequences within the sample encode an identical CDR3. This chain uses TRBV9 with TRBJ2-3; TRBD1 might be the D (6 bases). Trimming cost V 8 bases and J 3 bases, with 25 bases left between them. This CDR3 has 17 amino acids. Germline V lookup: CDR1 SGDLS, CDR2 YYNGEE. This CDR3 is CASSSTLGAWITDTQYF. CDR3 DNA sequence: TGTGCCAGTAGTTCTACGTTGGGGGCGTGGATTACAGATACGCAGTATTTT.

The CDR3 region has the DNA TGTGCCAGCAGCCGTGGACAGGGTAGCACCGGGGAGCTGTTTTTT. Translation gives CASSRGQGSTGELFF. This chain connects TRBV7-2 to TRBJ2-2; TRBD1 matches at 8 bases. After removal of 5 bases from V and 4 bases from J, the junction contained 6 bases not matched to a gene. Germline V gene lookup returns CDR1 SGHTA and CDR2 FQGNSA. The CDR3 runs 15 residues.

This chain links TRBV7-3 with TRBJ1-2; 9 positions agree with TRBD1. Losses at the gene ends were 5 bases for V and 8 bases for J; bases not matched to a gene: 12. This CDR3 is 15 amino acids long. CDR1 SGHTA and CDR2 FQGTGA come from the germline V gene. The CDR3 protein is CASSPGTGRFEGYTF. As DNA, the CDR3 is TGTGCCAGCAGCCCGGGGACAGGGAGGTTCGAAGGCTACACCTTC.

This clone was observed a single time. The chain uses TRBV7-3 and TRBJ1-1; 7 bases match TRBD1. Unmatched junction bases numbered 4, after V lost 0 bases and J lost 6 bases. Germline V lookup: CDR1 SGHTA, CDR2 FQGTGA. This CDR3 comprises 14 residues. In nucleotides, the CDR3 is TGTGCCAGCAGCTTAACCCGGGACAGTGCTGAAGCTTTCTTT. Its translation is CASSLTRDSAEAFF.

The rearrangement joins TRBV4-3 to TRBJ2-6, with 7 nucleotides matching TRBD1. CDR3 length: 20 residues. From germline, CDR1 is LGHNA and CDR2 YSLEER. The V segment lost 2 bases and the J segment 0 bases; nucleotides outside the gene matches: 13. In DNA, the CDR3 is TGCGCCAGCAGCCAATTCCTGCCGGGACAGTCTCTCTCTGGGGCCAACGTCCTGACTTTC. Amino acid sequence: CASSQFLPGQSLSGANVLTF.

The rearrangement uses TRBV12-3 or TRBV12-4 and TRBJ2-7; 8 bases match TRBD1. V trimming: 6 bases; J trimming: 3 bases; junction bases outside the gene matches: 1. This CDR3 is 12 amino acids long. CDR3 DNA: TGTGCCAGCAGGGACAGGGACTACGAGCAGTACTTC. Its translation is CASRDRDYEQYF.

V is TRBV10-3 and J is TRBJ1-5, with TRBD1 matching over 11 bases. This CDR3 is 15 amino acids long. V gave up 4 bases and J gave up 2 bases; unmatched junction bases: 1. The V gene's germline CDR1 is ENHRY and CDR2 SYGVKD. CDR3 nucleotides: TGTGCCATCAGTGCGGGACAGGGGGGCAATCAGCCCCAGCATTTT. This gives the protein CAISAGQGGNQPQHF.

The chain combines TRBV11-2 with TRBJ1-6, with TRBD1 matching over 9 bases. Losses at the gene ends were 5 bases for V and 10 bases for J; bases not matched to a gene: 12. Germline loops: CDR1 SGHAT, CDR2 FQNNGV. The CDR3 has 16 amino acids. CDR3 amino acids: CASSVTNRGRRSPLHF. CDR3 coding DNA: TGTGCCAGCAGCGTAACCAACAGGGGGCGCCGATCACCCCTCCACTTT.

The chain couples TRBV6-5 to TRBJ2-2, with 9 bases identical to TRBD1. Germline V lookup: CDR1 MNHEY, CDR2 SVGAGI. The CDR3 extends over 14 amino acids. With V trimmed by 10 bases and J by 4 bases, 7 bases remained unmatched. CDR3 sequence (DNA): TGTGCCACCAACAGGGGGCCGAGCACCGGGGAGCTGTTTTTT. This translates into CATNRGPSTGELFF.

The chain recombines TRBV14 with TRBJ1-6; 9 nucleotides agree with TRBD1. The CDR3 sequence is 16 residues long. The V and J ends lost 0 bases and 7 bases, in that order; junction bases with no gene match: 4. Germline CDR1 is SGHDN and CDR2 is FVKESK. The CDR3 nucleotides are TGTGCCAGCAGCCAAGATCCGGGACAGGGCAATTCACCCCTCCACTTT. Protein: CASSQDPGQGNSPLHF.

The J gene is TRBJ2-7, the V gene TRBV29-1; 11 nucleotides line up with TRBD2. The ends lost 6 bases at V and 2 bases at J; junction bases unmatched: 3. There are 13 residues in the CDR3. Germline CDR1 is SQVTM and CDR2 is ANQGSEA. The CDR3 DNA reads TGCAGCGTGCGTAGCGGGGGGGCCTACGAGCAGTACTTC. Protein sequence: CSVRSGGAYEQYF.

The chain carries TRBV5-4 and TRBJ2-3; TRBD1 is a possible D gene (6 bases). The V gene's germline CDR1 is SGHNT and CDR2 YYREEE (reference sequence). Trimming took 5 bases from V and 6 from J, leaving 16 bases between them. The CDR3 sequence is 14 residues long. CDR3: CASSPGWGRDTQYF. The CDR3 DNA reads as TGTGCCAGCAGTCCCGGTTGGGGGCGTGATACGCAGTATTTT.

This clone was detected only once. The rearrangement links TRBV4-3 to TRBJ2-6; tentatively, D is TRBD1 (6 bases). The V gene lost 4 bases and the J gene lost 4 bases, with 11 bases spanning the gap. CDR3 length: 15 residues. The germline CDR1 and CDR2 sequences are LGHNA and YSLEER. The CDR3 coding sequence is TGCGCCAGCAGCCTACAGGGCGCCGGGGCCAACGTCCTGACTTTC. Amino acid sequence: CASSLQGAGANVLTF.

V is TRBV19 and J is TRBJ2-1; 7 bases align to TRBD2. V dropped 5 bases and J dropped 6; count of bases not matched to a gene: 13. Germline CDR1 and CDR2: LNHDA and SQIVND (reference sequence). The CDR3 runs 16 residues. The CDR3 sequence is CASSDPWGGELNEQFF. The CDR3 DNA reads as TGTGCCAGTAGTGACCCCTGGGGGGGGGAGCTCAATGAGCAGTTCTTC.

The chain has TRBV3-1 (or the pseudogene TRBV3-2) and TRBJ1-5; maybe TRBD1 (6 bases). Germline values: CDR1 LGHDT, CDR2 YNNKEL (reference sequence). This CDR3 has 18 amino acids. Trimming removed 3 bases at V and 2 bases at J, with 20 bases between. This CDR3 is CASSQTTMTGLGNQPQHF. In nucleotides, the CDR3 is TGTGCCAGCAGCCAGACTACTATGACAGGATTAGGCAATCAGCCCCAGCATTTT.

V gene TRBV29-1 combines with J gene TRBJ1-1; tentatively, D is TRBD1 (6 bases). CDR1 and CDR2 (germline): SQVTM, ANQGSEA. V lost 0 bases to trimming and J lost 6 bases, with 8 bases between them. The CDR3 length is 12 residues. As DNA, the CDR3 is TGCAGCGTTGAAGAACAGGGAGCTGAAGCTTTCTTT. Its protein product is CSVEEQGAEAFF.

This chain links TRBV27 with TRBJ2-7; 10 nucleotides align to TRBD1. The CDR3 has 14 residues. V dropped 8 bases and J dropped 0; count of bases not matched to a gene: 4. CDR1 and CDR2 (germline): MNHEY, SMNVEV (reference sequence). Written as DNA, the CDR3 is TGTGCCAGCGTACGGACAGGGGGCTCCTACGAGCAGTACTTC. This sequence encodes CASVRTGGSYEQYF.

The rearrangement joins TRBV3-1 (or the pseudogene TRBV3-2) to TRBJ2-7; 10 positions agree with TRBD2. Trimming took 1 base from V and 5 from J; bases not matched to a gene: 8. CDR1 and CDR2 from the germline V gene are LGHDT and YNNKEL (reference sequence). This CDR3 is 16 amino acids long. The CDR3 loop is CASSQVPTTSGNEQYF. CDR3 in DNA: TGTGCCAGCAGCCAAGTACCCACCACTAGCGGGAACGAGCAGTACTTC.

The chain is built from TRBV19 and TRBJ1-2, with a tentative D call TRBD1 (6 bases). Looked up from germline, CDR1 is LNHDA and CDR2 is SQIVND (reference sequence). V dropped 4 bases and J dropped 2 bases, with 17 bases sitting between them. The CDR3 totals 16 residues. The DNA for the CDR3 is TGTGCCAGTAGTACGCGGGCCGGGACATTGAACTATGGCTACACCTTC. It is translated as CASSTRAGTLNYGYTF.

V usage is TRBV7-9 and J usage is TRBJ1-1; 7 positions match TRBD1. Germline V lookup: CDR1 SEHNR, CDR2 FQNEAQ (reference sequence). The CDR3 is made up of 14 amino acids. V was clipped by 5 bases and J by 1 base; unmatched bases: 4. This chain's CDR3 is CASSLQGQNTEAFF. The CDR3, as DNA: TGTGCCAGCAGCCTACAGGGGCAGAACACTGAAGCTTTCTTT.

This clone was detected only once. CDR3 DNA sequence: TGTGCCAGCAGCTTAGCGCGGGTCCTCGGCCACCCGCAGTATTTT. Protein: CASSLARVLGHPQYF. The rearrangement joins TRBV7-8 to TRBJ2-3; tentative D call: TRBD2 (5 bases). The CDR3 runs to 15 residues. Deletions cut 0 bases from V and 10 bases from J, with 17 bases between. CDR1 and CDR2 from the germline V gene are SGHVS and FQNEAQ.

This chain uses TRBV19 with TRBJ1-1; a possible D gene is TRBD1 (6 bases). Trimming cost V 3 bases and J 3 bases, with 11 bases left between them. CDR1 LNHDA and CDR2 SQIVND come from the germline V gene (reference sequence). CDR3 length: 14 residues. CDR3 amino acids: CASSIEDSHTEAFF. CDR3 sequence (DNA): TGTGCCAGTAGTATTGAGGACAGTCACACTGAAGCTTTCTTT.